A selection of T cell receptor beta chains follows, all from one sample in a study of cytomegalovirus exposure and HLA in healthy donors. Here immunoSEQ multiplex PCR was the method, and the copy in TCRdb shows in-frame clones only, minus some. The repertoire holds over 120,000 clones, approximately 80% seen once, with around 4.1% in the top ten. The material sequenced was PBMCs. The receptors were gathered from a man aged 35 to 55 in good health and CMV-seronegative. Both conserved end residues are part of each CDR3. D genes are given only for firm matches. Clone size is not always given. Where it is, it says once, few, many or a class for expanded clones.

d_call	j_call	v_call	clone_size	cdr3_aa	cdr3_nt
TRBD2	TRBJ2-1	TRBV5-4	NA	CASSRRTSGGAGNEQFF	TGTGCCAGCAGCCGCCGGACTAGCGGGGGGGCGGGCAATGAGCAGTTCTTC
NA	TRBJ2-3	TRBV11-2	NA	CASSLGHTDTQYF	TGTGCCAGCAGCTTAGGTCACACAGATACGCAGTATTTT
TRBD1	TRBJ2-7	TRBV15	NA	CAAATGGLGEQYF	TGTGCCGCCGCGACAGGGGGCCTCGGCGAGCAGTACTTC
NA	TRBJ2-1	TRBV5-4	NA	CASSLAARANEQFF	TGTGCCAGCAGCTTGGCCGCGAGGGCCAATGAGCAGTTCTTC
NA	TRBJ1-2	TRBV28	NA	CASSRSGGRGYTF	TGTGCCAGCAGTCGCAGTGGAGGGAGAGGCTACACCTTC
NA	TRBJ2-1	TRBV5-1	NA	CASSLVPGVENEQFF	TGCGCCAGCAGCTTGGTACCAGGGGTGGAGAATGAGCAGTTCTTC
NA	TRBJ1-4	TRBV7-2	NA	CASSWSSVANEKLFF	TGTGCCAGCAGCTGGTCATCAGTGGCTAATGAAAAACTGTTTTTT
TRBD2	TRBJ2-7	TRBV7-3	NA	CASSLSGTSQYEQYF	TGTGCCAGCAGCTTATCCGGGACTAGCCAATACGAGCAGTACTTC
NA	TRBJ1-2	TRBV30	NA	CAWSSRRVSRGYTF	TGTGCCTGGAGTTCGCGCAGGGTAAGTAGGGGCTACACCTTC
NA	TRBJ2-7	TRBV7-6	NA	CASSLVAGDRFSYEQYF	TGTGCCAGCAGCTTAGTGGCGGGGGACAGGTTCTCCTACGAGCAGTACTTC
NA	TRBJ1-1	TRBV10-2	NA	CASSGYRVEKTEAFF	TGCGCCAGCAGTGGATACAGGGTGGAAAAGACTGAAGCTTTCTTT
NA	TRBJ2-7	TRBV5-4	NA	CASSFGGLYEQYF	TGTGCCAGCAGCTTCGGGGGGCTCTACGAGCAGTACTTC
NA	TRBJ2-1	TRBV29-1	NA	CSVDNRATYNEQFF	TGCAGCGTTGACAACAGGGCCACCTACAATGAGCAGTTCTTC
NA	TRBJ1-1	TRBV6-5	once	CASSYGQGPLNTEAFF	TGTGCCAGCAGTTACGGGCAGGGGCCCTTGAACACTGAAGCTTTCTTT
TRBD1	TRBJ1-1	TRBV7-2	once	CASSQRGQGFKDTEAFF	TGTGCCAGCAGCCAACGAGGACAGGGGTTCAAGGACACTGAAGCTTTCTTT
TRBD2	TRBJ2-5	TRBV5-4	NA	CASSFASGGPETQYF	TGTGCCAGCAGCTTTGCGAGCGGGGGGCCAGAGACCCAGTACTTC
NA	TRBJ1-5	TRBV19	NA	CASSIDQGGGWNQPQHF	TGTGCCAGTAGTATAGATCAGGGAGGGGGGTGGAATCAGCCCCAGCATTTT
NA	TRBJ1-1	TRBV5-6	NA	CASSLDGAEAFF	TGTGCCAGCAGCTTGGACGGGGCTGAAGCTTTCTTT
NA	TRBJ1-1	TRBV4-3	NA	CASSLQGTEAFF	TGCGCCAGCAGCTTACAGGGAACCGAAGCTTTCTTT
TRBD2	TRBJ2-3	TRBV7-2	NA	CASSLAGSGGADTQYF	TGTGCCAGCAGCTTAGCGGGTAGCGGGGGGGCCGATACGCAGTATTTT
NA	TRBJ2-5	TRBV2	NA	CAGSRDGGEETQYF	TGTGCCGGCTCGAGGGACGGCGGGGAAGAGACCCAGTACTTC
NA	TRBJ1-3	TRBV28	NA	CASIPVASGNTIYF	TGTGCCAGCATACCCGTCGCGTCTGGAAACACCATATATTTT